The rows below give T cell receptor beta chains drawn from one sample of a study of CD8+CD57+ T cells in acquired aplastic anemia. TCRdb re-called the reads through MiXCR, storing one row per CDR3 protein. The sample has about 160,000 distinct CDR3 sequences; 71% are singletons. Sequences were obtained from sorted CD4+, CD8+, or CD8+CD57+ T cells (not recorded which) from PBMCs. The receptors come from a human donor with aplastic anemia. CDR3s include the opening cysteine and the closing phenylalanine or tryptophan. Fields, in order: V gene, J gene, CDR3 length, D gene, CDR3 protein. D genes are given only for firm matches.

V gene: TRBV7-7; J gene: TRBJ2-5; CDR3 length: 13; D gene: NA; CDR3 protein: CASSPTPLLTQYF
V gene: TRBV15; J gene: TRBJ2-2; CDR3 length: 17; D gene: NA; CDR3 protein: CATSRGLRASNTGELFF
V gene: TRBV4-1; J gene: TRBJ2-7; CDR3 length: 15; D gene: TRBD2; CDR3 protein: CASSQELAGGYEQYF
V gene: TRBV7-9; J gene: TRBJ1-1; CDR3 length: 12; D gene: TRBD1; CDR3 protein: CASSPWTGEAFF
V gene: TRBV9; J gene: TRBJ1-2; CDR3 length: 12; D gene: NA; CDR3 protein: CASSVPGWGYTF
V gene: TRBV20-1; J gene: TRBJ1-1; CDR3 length: 8; D gene: NA; CDR3 protein: CSARRGIF
V gene: TRBV6-4; J gene: TRBJ1-6; CDR3 length: 14; D gene: NA; CDR3 protein: CASSEGQGDSPLHF
V gene: TRBV7-3; J gene: TRBJ1-1; CDR3 length: 14; D gene: TRBD1; CDR3 protein: CASSSTGGLTEAFF
V gene: TRBV20-1; J gene: TRBJ2-5; CDR3 length: 17; D gene: TRBD2; CDR3 protein: CSALTSGGAYPQETQYF
V gene: TRBV7-2; J gene: TRBJ1-6; CDR3 length: 16; D gene: NA; CDR3 protein: CASRPTGTSVNSPLHF
V gene: TRBV6-4; J gene: TRBJ2-3; CDR3 length: 14; D gene: TRBD2; CDR3 protein: CASSDSGSTDTQYF
V gene: TRBV6-1; J gene: TRBJ2-1; CDR3 length: 15; D gene: TRBD2; CDR3 protein: CASSLGLGNHNEQFF
V gene: TRBV24-1; J gene: TRBJ2-1; CDR3 length: 13; D gene: NA; CDR3 protein: CATSDRQFGEQFF
V gene: TRBV9; J gene: TRBJ2-1; CDR3 length: 15; D gene: NA; CDR3 protein: CASSGVQQGGDEQFF
V gene: TRBV7-9; J gene: TRBJ2-3; CDR3 length: 13; D gene: NA; CDR3 protein: CASSLDVTDTQYF
V gene: TRBV7-7; J gene: TRBJ2-3; CDR3 length: 12; D gene: NA; CDR3 protein: CASSPEGHTQYF
V gene: TRBV7-8; J gene: TRBJ2-5; CDR3 length: 14; D gene: NA; CDR3 protein: CASSLLAGGKTQYF
V gene: TRBV20-1; J gene: TRBJ1-5; CDR3 length: 14; D gene: NA; CDR3 protein: CSAVEVEGVQPQHF
V gene: TRBV7-3; J gene: TRBJ2-1; CDR3 length: 13; D gene: NA; CDR3 protein: CASSLNRNNEQFF
V gene: TRBV19; J gene: TRBJ2-7; CDR3 length: 13; D gene: NA; CDR3 protein: CATRRGGSYEQYF
V gene: TRBV7-2; J gene: TRBJ2-7; CDR3 length: 16; D gene: NA; CDR3 protein: CASSPANDVGTYEQYF
V gene: TRBV24-1; J gene: TRBJ2-2; CDR3 length: 16; D gene: TRBD2; CDR3 protein: CATSDSAGGDTGELFF
V gene: TRBV6-4; J gene: TRBJ2-2; CDR3 length: 15; D gene: TRBD2; CDR3 protein: CASSDSTGGAGELFF
V gene: TRBV7-9; J gene: TRBJ2-6; CDR3 length: 15; D gene: NA; CDR3 protein: CASSLSYSGANVLTF
V gene: TRBV19; J gene: TRBJ2-1; CDR3 length: 12; D gene: NA; CDR3 protein: CASSIAGTEQFF
V gene: TRBV6-4; J gene: TRBJ2-2; CDR3 length: 13; D gene: NA; CDR3 protein: CASSDGDTGELFF
V gene: TRBV29-1; J gene: TRBJ1-1; CDR3 length: 13; D gene: NA; CDR3 protein: CSVEGGGDTEAFF
V gene: TRBV10-2; J gene: TRBJ1-1; CDR3 length: 15; D gene: TRBD1; CDR3 protein: CASRGRDRPNTEAFF
V gene: TRBV10-1; J gene: TRBJ1-5; CDR3 length: 12; D gene: NA; CDR3 protein: CATSGSNQPQHF
V gene: TRBV5-5; J gene: TRBJ2-7; CDR3 length: 13; D gene: NA; CDR3 protein: CASSYITRREQYF
V gene: TRBV5-1; J gene: TRBJ1-2; CDR3 length: 13; D gene: NA; CDR3 protein: CASGSTGIRDYTF
V gene: TRBV29-1; J gene: TRBJ2-5; CDR3 length: 12; D gene: NA; CDR3 protein: CSVEGWGETQYF
V gene: TRBV19; J gene: TRBJ1-1; CDR3 length: 15; D gene: NA; CDR3 protein: CASSPPAPGNTEAFF
V gene: TRBV7-9; J gene: TRBJ2-3; CDR3 length: 15; D gene: NA; CDR3 protein: CASSFRDKSTDTQYF
V gene: TRBV10-1; J gene: TRBJ2-7; CDR3 length: 14; D gene: NA; CDR3 protein: CASSEGGGGYEQYF
V gene: TRBV10-1; J gene: TRBJ2-2; CDR3 length: 19; D gene: TRBD2; CDR3 protein: CASSESIGASGRNTGELFF
V gene: TRBV9; J gene: TRBJ2-5; CDR3 length: 15; D gene: NA; CDR3 protein: CASSVAEGGRETQYF
V gene: TRBV2; J gene: TRBJ2-3; CDR3 length: 14; D gene: NA; CDR3 protein: CARSDRRGGDTQYF